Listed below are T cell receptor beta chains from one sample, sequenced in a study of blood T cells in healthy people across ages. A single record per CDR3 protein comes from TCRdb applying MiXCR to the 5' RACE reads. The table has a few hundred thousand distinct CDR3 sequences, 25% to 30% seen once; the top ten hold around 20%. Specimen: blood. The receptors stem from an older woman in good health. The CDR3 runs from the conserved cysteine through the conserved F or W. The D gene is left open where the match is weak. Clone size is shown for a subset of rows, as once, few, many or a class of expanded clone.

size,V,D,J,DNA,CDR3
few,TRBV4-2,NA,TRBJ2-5,TGTGCCAGCAGCCAAAGAATCGGAGAGACCCAGTACTTC,CASSQRIGETQYF
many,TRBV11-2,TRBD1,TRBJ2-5,TGTGCCAGCAGCCTGACAGGGTCAGAGACCCAGTACTTC,CASSLTGSETQYF
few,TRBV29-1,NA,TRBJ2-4,TGCAGCGCTCTGGACAGCAAACTAGCCAAAAACATTCAGTACTTC,CSALDSKLAKNIQYF
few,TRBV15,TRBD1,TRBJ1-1,TGTGCCACCAGCAGAGGGGACAGATACACTGAAGCTTTCTTT,CATSRGDRYTEAFF
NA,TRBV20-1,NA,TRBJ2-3,TGCAGTGGCCAGGCGGGATCGACAGATACGCAGTATTTT,CSGQAGSTDTQYF
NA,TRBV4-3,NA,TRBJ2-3,TGCGCCAGCAGCCAAGAGCGGGTACCAACAGATACGCAGTATTTT,CASSQERVPTDTQYF
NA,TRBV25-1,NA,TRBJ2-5,TGTGCCAGCAGTGACAATAGGGGTGGGGAGACCCAGTACTTC,CASSDNRGGETQYF
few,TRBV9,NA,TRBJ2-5,TGTGCCAGCAGCAGTGGGTCGGGGGAGACCCAGTACTTC,CASSSGSGETQYF
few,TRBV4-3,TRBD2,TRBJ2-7,TGCGCCAGCAGCCTTACCGGGACTAGAAGCGAGCAGTACTTC,CASSLTGTRSEQYF
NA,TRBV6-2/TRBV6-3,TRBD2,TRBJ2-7,TGTGCCAGCAGTTACGGAGGCGCGGGGGGGCTCGAGCAGTACTTC,CASSYGGAGGLEQYF
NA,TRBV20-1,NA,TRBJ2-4,TGCAGTGCTAGAGTGGGGGTTGGCATTCAGTACTTC,CSARVGVGIQYF
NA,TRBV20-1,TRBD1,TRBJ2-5,TGCAGTGCTGGTCGGTCAGGGGGCCGCACCGGAGAGACCCAGCACTTC,CSAGRSGGRTGETQHF
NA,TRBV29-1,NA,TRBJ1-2,TGCAGCGGCCTCCAGGGAAACTATGGCTACACCTTC,CSGLQGNYGYTF
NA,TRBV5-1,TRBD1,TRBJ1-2,TGCGCCAGCAGCTTGGGGGGGGACAGGGATAAACAAAGCTTC,CASSLGGDRDKQSF
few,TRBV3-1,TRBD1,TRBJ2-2,TGTGCCAGCAGCCAAGCGGGGACAGTGACCGGGGAGCTGTTTTTT,CASSQAGTVTGELFF
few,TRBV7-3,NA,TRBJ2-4,TGTGCCAGCAGCTTAACCGGATCTGGGCCCAAAAACATTCAGTACTTC,CASSLTGSGPKNIQYF
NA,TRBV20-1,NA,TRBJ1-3,TGCAGTGCTAGAGTCAGGACGAGCTCTGGAAACACCATATATTTT,CSARVRTSSGNTIYF
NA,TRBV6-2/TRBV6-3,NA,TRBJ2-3,TGTGCCACCATGAAGGCAGGAACAGATACGCAGTATTTT,CATMKAGTDTQYF
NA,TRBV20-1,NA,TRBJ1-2,TGCAGTGCTAGGGCCGGACGGGATGGCTACACCTTC,CSARAGRDGYTF
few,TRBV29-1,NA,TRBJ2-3,TGCAGCGTTGTGGGGGCTGCAGATACGCAGTATTTT,CSVVGAADTQYF
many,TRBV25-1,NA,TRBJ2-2,TGTGCCAGCAGTGATCCGTACACCGGGGAGCTGTTTTTT,CASSDPYTGELFF
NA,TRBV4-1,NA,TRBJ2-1,TGCGCCAGCAGCCAAGATTGGGATCTTGAGTACAATGAGCAGTTCTTC,CASSQDWDLEYNEQFF
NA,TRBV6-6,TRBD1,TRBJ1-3,TGTGCCAGCAAAGACAGGGCTACTGGAAACACCATATATTTT,CASKDRATGNTIYF
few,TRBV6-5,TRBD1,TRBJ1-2,TGTGCCAGCAGTTACTCGAGTGAGACAGGGTATTTCACCTTC,CASSYSSETGYFTF
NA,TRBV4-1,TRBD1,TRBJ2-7,TGCGCCAGCAGCCCCCTAGGACAGGGCTCCTACGAGCAGTACTTC,CASSPLGQGSYEQYF
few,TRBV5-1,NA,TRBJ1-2,TGCGCCAGCAGCCCCGGTGGCGGTCCCTACTATGGCTACACCTTC,CASSPGGGPYYGYTF
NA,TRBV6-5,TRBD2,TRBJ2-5,TGTGCCAGCAGTTACTCGGTGGGTCTAGCGGGAGGAGAGCAGTACTTC,CASSYSVGLAGGEQYF
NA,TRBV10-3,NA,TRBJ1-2,TGTGCCATCAGTCCGTCTAGGACAGCCTATGGCTACACCTTC,CAISPSRTAYGYTF
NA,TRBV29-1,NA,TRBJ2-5,TGCAGCGTGGGAGCAGAGACCCAGTACTTC,CSVGAETQYF
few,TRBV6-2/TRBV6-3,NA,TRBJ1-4,TGTGCCAGTCGACCCGCGGGCGCTAATGAAAAACTGTTTTTT,CASRPAGANEKLFF
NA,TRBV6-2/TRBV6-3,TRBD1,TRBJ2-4,TGTGCCATACAACAGGGGACGGCCAAAAACATTCAGTACTTC,CAIQQGTAKNIQYF
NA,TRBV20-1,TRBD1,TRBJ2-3,TGCAGTGCCCACGACAGGGGCACAGATACGCAGTATTTT,CSAHDRGTDTQYF
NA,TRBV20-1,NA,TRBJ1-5,TGCAGTGCCCCTCCAGAGAATAGCAATCAGCCCCAGCATTTT,CSAPPENSNQPQHF
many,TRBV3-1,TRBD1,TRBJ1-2,TGTGCCAGCAGCTGGGGACAGGGGGAAGGCTACACCTTC,CASSWGQGEGYTF
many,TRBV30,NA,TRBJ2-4,TGTGCCTGGAGCGGGCTATTCCAGAACATTCAGTACTTC,CAWSGLFQNIQYF
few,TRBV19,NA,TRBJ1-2,TGTGCCAGTAGTATAGGACCGCAGTGGGGCTATGGCTACACCTTC,CASSIGPQWGYGYTF
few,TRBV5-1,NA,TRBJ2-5,TGCGCCAGCAGCTTGGGGTCCGGATCCTCAGCTTTGACCCAGTACTTC,CASSLGSGSSALTQYF
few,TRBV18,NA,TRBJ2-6,TGTGCCAGCTCACCGATAGATGTTAGGGGCTCTGGGGCCAACGTCCTGACTTTC,CASSPIDVRGSGANVLTF
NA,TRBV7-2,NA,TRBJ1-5,TGTGCCAGCAGCTTAGAAGGGGGTTCGAGTCAGCCCCAGCATTTT,CASSLEGGSSQPQHF
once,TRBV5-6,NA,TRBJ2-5,TGTGCCAGCAGCTTAGTAGGCCACAACGGCGGGGAGACCCAGTACTTC,CASSLVGHNGGETQYF
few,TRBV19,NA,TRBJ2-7,TGTGCCAGTAGCCAACCAGGCTACGAGCAGTACTTC,CASSQPGYEQYF
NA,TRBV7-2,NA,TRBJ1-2,TGTGCCAGCAGCTTAGATAAGGGGAACTATGGCTACACCTTC,CASSLDKGNYGYTF
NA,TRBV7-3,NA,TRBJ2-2,TGTGCCAGCAGCTTCCTAGCCGACAACGGGGAGCTGTTTTTT,CASSFLADNGELFF
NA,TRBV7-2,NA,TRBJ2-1,TGTGCCAGCAGTCGATCTAGCGTCATCTCCGCCCATGAGCAGTTCTTC,CASSRSSVISAHEQFF
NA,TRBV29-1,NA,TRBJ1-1,TGCAGCGCACATAACGAGGGGGGGACTGAAGCTTTCTTT,CSAHNEGGTEAFF